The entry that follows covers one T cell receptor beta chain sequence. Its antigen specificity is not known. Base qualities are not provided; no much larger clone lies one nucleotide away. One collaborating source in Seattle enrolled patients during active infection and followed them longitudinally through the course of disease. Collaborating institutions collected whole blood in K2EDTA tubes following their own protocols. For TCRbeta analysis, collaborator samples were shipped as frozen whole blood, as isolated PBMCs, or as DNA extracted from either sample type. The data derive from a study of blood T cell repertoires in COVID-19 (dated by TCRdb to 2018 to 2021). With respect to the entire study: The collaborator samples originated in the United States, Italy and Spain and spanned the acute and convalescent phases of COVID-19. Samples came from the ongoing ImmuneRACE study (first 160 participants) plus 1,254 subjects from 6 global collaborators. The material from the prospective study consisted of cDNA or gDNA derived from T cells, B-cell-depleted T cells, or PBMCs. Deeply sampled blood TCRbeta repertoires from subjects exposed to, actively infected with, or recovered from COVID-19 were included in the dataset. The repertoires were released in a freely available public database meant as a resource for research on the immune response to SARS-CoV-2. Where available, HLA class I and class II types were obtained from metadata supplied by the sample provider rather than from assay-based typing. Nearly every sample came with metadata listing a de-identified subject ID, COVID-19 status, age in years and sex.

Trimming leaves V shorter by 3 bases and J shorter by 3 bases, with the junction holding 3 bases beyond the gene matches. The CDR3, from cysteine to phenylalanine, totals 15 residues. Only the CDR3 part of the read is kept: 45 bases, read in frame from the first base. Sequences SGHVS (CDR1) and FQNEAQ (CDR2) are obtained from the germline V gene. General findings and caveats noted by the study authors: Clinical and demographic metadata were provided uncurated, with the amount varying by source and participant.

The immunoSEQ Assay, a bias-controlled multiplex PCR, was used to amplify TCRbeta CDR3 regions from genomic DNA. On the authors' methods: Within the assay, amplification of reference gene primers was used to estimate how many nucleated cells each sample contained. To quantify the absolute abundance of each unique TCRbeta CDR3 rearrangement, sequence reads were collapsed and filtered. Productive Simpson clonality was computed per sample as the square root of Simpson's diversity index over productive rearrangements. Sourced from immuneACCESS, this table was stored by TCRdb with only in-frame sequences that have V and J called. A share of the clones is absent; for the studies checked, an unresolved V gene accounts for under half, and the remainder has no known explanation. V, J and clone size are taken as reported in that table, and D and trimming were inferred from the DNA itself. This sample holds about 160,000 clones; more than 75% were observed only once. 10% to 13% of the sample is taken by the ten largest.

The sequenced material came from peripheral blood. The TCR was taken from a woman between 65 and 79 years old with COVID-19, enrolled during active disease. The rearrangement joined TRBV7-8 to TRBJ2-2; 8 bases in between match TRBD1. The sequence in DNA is TGTGCCAGCAGCTTGTCAGGGGGCTACACCGGGGAGCTGTTTTTT. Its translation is CASSLSGGYTGELFF.